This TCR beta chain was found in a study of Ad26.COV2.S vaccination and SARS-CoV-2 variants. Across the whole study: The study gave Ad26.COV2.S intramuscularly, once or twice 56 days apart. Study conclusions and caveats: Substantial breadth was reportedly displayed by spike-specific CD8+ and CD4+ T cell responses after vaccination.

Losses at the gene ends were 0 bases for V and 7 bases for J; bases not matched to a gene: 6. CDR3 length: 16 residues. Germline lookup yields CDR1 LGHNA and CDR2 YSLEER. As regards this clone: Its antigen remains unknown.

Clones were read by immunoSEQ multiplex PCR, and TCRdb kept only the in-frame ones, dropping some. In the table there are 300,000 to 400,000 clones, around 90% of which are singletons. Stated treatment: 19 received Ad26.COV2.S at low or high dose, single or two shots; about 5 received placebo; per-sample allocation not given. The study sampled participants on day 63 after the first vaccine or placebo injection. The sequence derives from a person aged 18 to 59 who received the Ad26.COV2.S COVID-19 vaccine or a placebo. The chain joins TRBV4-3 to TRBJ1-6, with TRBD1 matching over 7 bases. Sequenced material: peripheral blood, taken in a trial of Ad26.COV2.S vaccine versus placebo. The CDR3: CASSQDRGQVNSPLHF. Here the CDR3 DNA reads TGCGCCAGCAGCCAAGATAGAGGACAGGTGAATTCACCCCTCCACTTT.